Following are 3 T cell receptor beta chains from one sample sequenced in a study of blood T cell repertoires in COVID-19. Assay used: immunoSEQ multiplex PCR; TCRdb lists only in-frame clones, some missing. The data contain approximately 190,000 clones, roughly three quarters of them singletons. Sequencing used peripheral blood. The receptors were sampled from a man between 60 and 75 years old with active or convalescent COVID-19.

This clone occurred a few times. The chain employs TRBV11-2 and TRBJ2-1; D possibly corresponds to TRBD2 (6 bases). CDR3 size: 19 residues. Germline loops: CDR1 SGHAT, CDR2 FQNNGV. Deletions cut 0 bases from V and 0 bases from J, with 18 bases between. CDR3 in amino acids: CASSLDGWASAYSYNEQFF. The CDR3 nucleotides are TGTGCCAGCAGCTTAGACGGATGGGCTAGCGCATACTCCTACAATGAGCAGTTCTTC. The full variable domain, rest sourced from reference TRBV11-2 and TRBJ2-1, is EAGVAQSPRYKIIEKRQSVAFWCNPISGHATLYWYQQILGQGPKLLIQFQNNGVVDDSQLPKDRFSAERLKGVDSTLKIQPAKLEDSAVYLCASSLDGWASAYSYNEQFFGPGTRLTVL.

This clone was seen a few times. The chain joins TRBV7-3 to TRBJ2-5; D may be TRBD2 (6 bases). V was cut by 5 bases and J by 5 bases, with 15 bases left in between. The germline gives CDR1 SGHTA, CDR2 FQGTGA. The CDR3 covers 14 residues. This chain's CDR3 is CASSLTSSGETQYF. The CDR3 nucleotides read TGTGCCAGCAGCCTCACTAGCTCTGGCGAGACCCAGTACTTC.

J is TRBJ2-1 and V is TRBV5-5; 9 nucleotides match TRBD1. Trimming at V came to 2 bases and at J to 7 bases, leaving 7 bases not matched to a gene. Germline V gene lookup returns CDR1 SGHKS and CDR2 YYEKEE (reference sequence). CDR3 length: 15 residues. The CDR3 nucleotides are TGTGCCAGCAGCTTAAGACAGGGGGTCGGGAATGAGCAGTTCTTC. Its protein is CASSLRQGVGNEQFF.